This T cell receptor beta chain originates from a study of response to subunit inactivated influenza vaccine. Points from the study as a whole: Authors proposed each seasonal influenza vaccination draws in few new T cells.

TCRdb recomputed calls from the RT-PCR reads with MiXCR, one row per CDR3 protein. The profile shows 650,000 or so distinct CDR3 sequences, 11% to 15% of them singletons. CDR1 is ENHRY, CDR2 SYGVKD, per germline. The CDR3 runs 12 residues. V was pared by 6 bases and J by 2 bases, with 8 bases between. Of note for this clonotype: Its matching antigen is unknown.

This TCR was recovered from a man in his fifties who received an inactivated influenza vaccine. The sequencing here drew on PBMCs from blood, taken 14 to 15 days before vaccination. The chain employs TRBV10-3 and TRBJ2-7, with unresolved D. Here the CDR3 reads CAIRSDAYEQYF. DNA for the CDR3: TGTGCCATCAGGTCGGATGCCTACGAGCAGTACTTC.